This entry lists 27 T cell receptor beta chains sequenced from one sample in a study of blood T cell repertoires in COVID-19. TCRdb's copy holds only in-frame clones and misses some; the assay was immunoSEQ multiplex PCR. The sample has around 300,000 clones; roughly 90% are singletons. The specimen sequenced was peripheral blood. Receptors originate from a woman aged 25 to 45 with COVID-19, enrolled during active disease.

The chain carries TRBV2 and TRBJ1-2; D is perhaps TRBD1 (5 bases). The CDR3 loop spans 15 amino acids. Trimming shortened V by 1 base and J by 4 bases, and 13 bases separated the two germline ends. Germline V gene lookup returns CDR1 SNHLY and CDR2 FYNNEI. This CDR3 is CASSEEEGRGYGYTF. The CDR3 DNA reads TGTGCCAGCAGTGAAGAGGAGGGGAGGGGCTATGGCTACACCTTC. The full variable domain, in which reference TRBV2 and TRBJ1-2 provide the parts outside the CDR3, is EPEVTQTPSHQVTQMGQEVILRCVPISNHLYFYWYRQILGQKVEFLVSFYNNEISEKSEIFDDQFSVERPDGSNFTLKIRSTKLEDSAMYFCASSEEEGRGYGYTFGSGTRLTVV.

The CDR3 spells CASSSVLTNSGANVLTF. Here the CDR3 DNA reads TGCGCCAGCAGCTCAGTCTTAACTAACTCTGGGGCCAACGTCCTGACTTTC. The V and J genes are TRBV5-1 and TRBJ2-6; D is unresolved. CDR3 length: 17 amino acids. Deletions cut 3 bases from V and 0 bases from J, with 13 bases between. The germline V gene has CDR1 SGHRS and CDR2 YFSETQ.

The chain is built from TRBV3-1 (or the pseudogene TRBV3-2) and TRBJ2-3; 7 bases line up with TRBD1. Per the germline V gene, CDR1 is LGHDT and CDR2 is YNNKEL (reference sequence). This CDR3 has 17 amino acids. V shed 4 bases, J shed 2 bases, and the junction held 12 bases outside the gene matches. This CDR3 reads CASSPTMSGQSTDTQYF. In nucleotides, the CDR3 is TGTGCCAGCAGCCCTACTATGTCGGGACAGTCCACAGATACGCAGTATTTT.

The J gene is TRBJ2-5, the V gene TRBV7-6, with 13 nucleotides matching TRBD2. The ends lost 5 bases at V and 1 base at J; junction bases unmatched: 4. Germline V gives CDR1 SGHVS, CDR2 FNYEAQ. The CDR3 spans 16 residues. CDR3 DNA: TGTGCCAGCAGCCCCACTAGCGGGAGGGCCCAAGAGACCCAGTACTTC. The encoded protein is CASSPTSGRAQETQYF.

The rearrangement joins TRBV9 to TRBJ1-6; D uncertain. CDR3 length equals 14 residues. The ends were cut back, 0 bases at V and 10 bases at J, with 11 bases in the middle. CDR1 is SGDLS and CDR2 is YYNGEE in the germline V gene. The CDR3 loop is CASSVGIGSSPLHF. CDR3 coding DNA: TGTGCCAGCAGCGTAGGGATAGGGAGCTCACCCCTCCACTTT.

This sequence joins TRBV2 and TRBJ1-2; TRBD1 might be the D (5 bases). The CDR3 spans 13 residues. CDR1 is SNHLY, CDR2 FYNNEI, per germline. Between the trimmed V and J ends, which lost 6 bases and 5 bases, there was a span of 13 bases. For the CDR3, the DNA is TGTGCCAGCAGGGCCGGGACTGATTATGGCTACACCTTC. Encoded protein: CASRAGTDYGYTF.

The chain has TRBV2 and TRBJ2-7, with 8 bases identical to TRBD1. V lost 7 bases, J lost 3 bases, and 8 bases stayed unmatched. CDR1 and CDR2 from the germline V gene are SNHLY and FYNNEI. This CDR3 has 14 amino acids. The CDR3 reads CASTRDRQSYEQYF. In nucleotides, the CDR3 is TGTGCCAGCACCAGGGACAGGCAAAGCTACGAGCAGTACTTC.

Here the CDR3 reads CASSYPGGTKNQPQHF. The CDR3 DNA reads TGTGCCAGCAGCTACCCGGGTGGCACAAAAAATCAGCCCCAGCATTTT. This chain joins TRBV28 and TRBJ1-5; no firm D call. CDR1 is MDHEN and CDR2 is SYDVKM in the germline V gene. This CDR3 region has 16 residues. Trimming pared 6 bases from V and 4 bases from J, leaving 19 bases between.

At least ten counts were recorded for this clone. The rearrangement links TRBV11-2 to TRBJ2-7, with D perhaps matching TRBD2 (5 bases). CDR3 size: 14 residues. Trimming left V 0 bases short and J 6 bases short, with 12 bases between. From germline, CDR1 is SGHAT and CDR2 FQNNGV. The CDR3 spells CASSLERNGGEQYF. Written as DNA, the CDR3 is TGTGCCAGCAGCTTAGAAAGGAATGGAGGCGAGCAGTACTTC.

With regard to this clone: The junction departs from germline at one end; a sequencing error may be responsible. This CDR3 is CASSEGTGQINF. The CDR3 DNA follows: TGCGCCAGCAGTGAAGGTACAGGACAGATCAATTTT. The chain combines TRBV10-2 with TRBJ1-5; TRBD1 might be the D (6 bases). The germline gives CDR1 WSHSY, CDR2 SAAADI. CDR3 length: 12 amino acids.

This clone came up once. The chain's CDR3 is CASSLEWLAGDNEQFF. In DNA, the CDR3 is TGTGCCAGCAGCTTGGAGTGGCTAGCGGGAGATAATGAGCAGTTCTTC. The V gene is TRBV5-5, the J gene TRBJ2-1; 10 bases are shared with TRBD2. The CDR3 covers 16 residues. Germline-derived CDR1 and CDR2 are SGHKS and YYEKEE (reference sequence). Unmatched junction bases numbered 7, after V lost 0 bases and J lost 7 bases.

V and J are TRBV3-1 (or the pseudogene TRBV3-2) and TRBJ1-5; the match to TRBD1 covers 8 bases. Germline CDR1 LGHDT, CDR2 YNNKEL (reference sequence). V dropped 4 bases and J dropped 4; count of bases not matched to a gene: 0. The CDR3 consists of 13 residues. DNA of the CDR3: TGTGCCAGCAGCCGGGACAGGAATCAGCCCCAGCATTTT. Translation: CASSRDRNQPQHF.

The chain recombines TRBV19 with TRBJ1-1; no clear D gene. The germline V gene has CDR1 LNHDA and CDR2 SQIVND (reference sequence). V dropped 4 bases and J dropped 0 bases, with 15 bases sitting between them. The CDR3 covers 16 residues. The CDR3 loop reads CASSTLDGLLNTEAFF. CDR3 coding DNA: TGTGCCAGTAGTACGTTAGATGGGCTCCTGAACACTGAAGCTTTCTTT. Looking up the rest from reference TRBV19 and TRBJ1-1 gives the full variable domain: DGGITQSPKYLFRKEGQNVTLSCEQNLNHDAMYWYRQDPGQGLRLIYYSQIVNDFQKGDIAEGYSVSREKKESFPLTVTSAQKNPTAFYLCASSTLDGLLNTEAFFGQGTRLTVV.

The DNA of the CDR3 is TGTGCCACCCACCGACAGGGATCTGGAAACACCATATATTTT. Protein: CATHRQGSGNTIYF. V gene TRBV28 combines with J gene TRBJ1-3, with 7 bases fitting TRBD1. This CDR3 is 14 amino acids long. V lost 10 bases to trimming and J lost 1 base; unmatched junction nucleotides: 7. Germline-derived CDR1 and CDR2 are MDHEN and SYDVKM. Complete variable domain (other parts from reference TRBV28 and TRBJ1-3): DVKVTQSSRYLVKRTGEKVFLECVQDMDHENMFWYRQDPGLGLRLIYFSYDVKMKEKGDIPEGYSVSREKKERFSLILESASTNQTSMYLCATHRQGSGNTIYFGEGSWLTVV.

The DNA of the CDR3 is TGTGCCAGCAGCCGCACAGGAAACCAAGAGACCCAGTACTTC. It is translated as CASSRTGNQETQYF. The rearrangement joins TRBV7-9 to TRBJ2-5, with a possible D match to TRBD1 (5 bases). The V gene lost 5 bases and the J gene lost 0 bases, with 10 bases spanning the gap. The CDR3 sequence is 14 residues long. Germline CDR1 is SEHNR and CDR2 is FQNEAQ (reference sequence).

The chain combines TRBV3-1 (or the pseudogene TRBV3-2) with TRBJ1-1, with a possible D match to TRBD1 (6 bases). Germline CDR1 reads LGHDT; CDR2 reads YNNKEL (reference sequence). The CDR3 has 12 amino acids. V was cut by 3 bases and J by 6 bases, with 8 bases left in between. The CDR3 nucleotides are TGTGCCAGCAGCCAGGGGGCTTCTGAAGCTTTCTTT. It codes for CASSQGASEAFF.

V usage is TRBV2 and J usage is TRBJ2-7, with 7 bases matching TRBD1. J gave up 0 bases and V 7 bases, and 6 bases lay outside the gene matches. Germline V gene sequence: CDR1 SNHLY, CDR2 FYNNEI. This CDR3 has 14 residues. The DNA of the CDR3 is TGTGCCAGCACAGCCCGGGACAGCTCCTACGAGCAGTACTTC. This codes for CASTARDSSYEQYF.

This clone was seen once. The rearrangement links TRBV19 to TRBJ2-3; 12 bases are a match to TRBD1. The CDR3 sequence is 16 residues long. V gave up 4 bases and J gave up 7 bases; unmatched junction bases: 9. Germline CDR1 LNHDA, CDR2 SQIVND (reference sequence). The CDR3 here is CASSRPGTGGVHTQYF. In nucleotides, the CDR3 is TGTGCCAGTAGTAGACCCGGGACAGGGGGCGTGCATACGCAGTATTTT.

This chain links TRBV5-5 with TRBJ2-3; 7 nucleotides match TRBD1. The CDR3 consists of 16 residues. The trim removed 2 bases at V and 4 bases at J, leaving 10 bases unmatched. CDR1 and CDR2 from the germline V gene are SGHKS and YYEKEE (reference sequence). This CDR3 is CASSFSGQYSADTQYF. CDR3 in DNA: TGTGCCAGCAGCTTCTCGGGACAGTATTCCGCAGATACGCAGTATTTT.

The table lists this clone with a count of one. The V gene is TRBV10-1, the J gene TRBJ1-2; the D is unclear. V lost 2 bases to trimming and J lost 2 bases, with 6 bases between them. The CDR3 has 13 amino acids. Germline lookup yields CDR1 WNHNN and CDR2 SYGVQD (reference sequence). The CDR3 region has the DNA TGCGCCAGCAGTGAGAGCTACAACTATGGCTACACCTTC. Translated, it gives CASSESYNYGYTF.

This CDR3 reads CASSSGTSGQETQYF. CDR3 coding DNA: TGTGCCAGCAGCTCCGGGACTAGCGGCCAAGAGACCCAGTACTTC. The rearrangement joins TRBV7-9 to TRBJ2-5, with TRBD2 matching over 11 bases. The junction had 2 bases not matched to a gene; V was cut back by 4 bases and J by 1 base. CDR3 length equals 15 residues. CDR1 is SEHNR and CDR2 is FQNEAQ in the germline V gene (reference sequence). Combining the CDR3 with reference TRBV7-9 and TRBJ2-5 gives the whole variable domain DTGVSQNPRHKITKRGQNVTFRCDPISEHNRLYWYRQTLGQGPEFLTYFQNEAQLEKSRLLSDRFSAERPKGSFSTLEIQRTEQGDSAMYLCASSSGTSGQETQYFGPGTRLLVL.

This rearrangement joins TRBV7-2 to TRBJ1-6; TRBD1 aligns across 7 bases. The CDR3 runs to 16 residues. V gave up 5 bases and J gave up 6 bases; unmatched junction bases: 10. Germline V gene sequence: CDR1 SGHTA, CDR2 FQGNSA. CDR3: CASSLVPRQGNSPLHF. CDR3 DNA: TGTGCCAGCAGCCTAGTCCCAAGACAGGGTAATTCACCCCTCCACTTT.

This chain connects TRBV7-8 to TRBJ1-4, with TRBD1 identical over 12 bases. The germline CDR1 and CDR2 sequences are SGHVS and FQNEAQ. CDR3 length: 17 residues. J lost 8 bases, V lost 5 bases, and 12 bases had no gene match. CDR3 DNA sequence: TGTGCCAGCAGCATCCCGGGACAGGGGGCTCTGGGGGAAAAACTGTTTTTT. It specifies CASSIPGQGALGEKLFF. The variable domain in full, with the rest retrieved from reference TRBV7-8 and TRBJ1-4, is GAGVSQSPRYKVAKRGQDVALRCDPISGHVSLFWYQQALGQGPEFLTYFQNEAQLDKSGLPSDRFFAERPEGSVSTLKIQRTQQEDSAVYLCASSIPGQGALGEKLFFGSGTQLSVL.

The chain recombines TRBV5-1 with TRBJ2-5, with D perhaps matching TRBD2 (5 bases). This CDR3 is 14 amino acids long. The germline V gene encodes CDR1 SGHRS and CDR2 YFSETQ. Trimming left V 0 bases short and J 2 bases short, with 8 bases between. CDR3 sequence: CASSLGTPQETQYF. The CDR3 coding sequence is TGCGCCAGCAGCTTGGGGACTCCACAAGAGACCCAGTACTTC.

The chain couples TRBV29-1 to TRBJ2-7, with D perhaps TRBD1 (5 bases). The CDR3 loop spans 13 amino acids. Germline lookup yields CDR1 SQVTM and CDR2 ANQGSEA. The V gene lost 3 bases and the J gene lost 2 bases, with 11 bases spanning the gap. The CDR3 DNA reads TGCAGCGTTGAGACAGCTTCTCCCTACGAGCAGTACTTC. Residues: CSVETASPYEQYF.

The genes are TRBV2 and TRBJ2-7, with 10 bases matching TRBD1. The CDR3 is 14 residues long. Unmatched junction bases numbered 5, after V lost 6 bases and J lost 3 bases. Germline loops: CDR1 SNHLY, CDR2 FYNNEI. The CDR3 DNA sequence: TGTGCCAGCAGCACCGGGACAGGGGACTACGAGCAGTACTTC. Encoded protein: CASSTGTGDYEQYF.

CDR3 protein: CASWRRITEAFF. The CDR3 DNA reads TGTGCCAGCTGGAGAAGAATCACTGAAGCTTTCTTT. The chain is built from TRBV6-5 and TRBJ1-1; D call uncertain. The length of the CDR3 is 12 residues. The V end was cut by 8 bases, the J end by 4 bases, with 11 bases between. Germline V gives CDR1 MNHEY, CDR2 SVGAGI.